The 27 T cell receptor beta chains presented below share a single source sample, sequenced in a study of blood T cell repertoires in COVID-19. Libraries were prepared by immunoSEQ multiplex PCR; TCRdb keeps only in-frame clonotypes and omits some of them. The data contain under 200,000 clones, roughly 84% of them seen just once; the ten biggest clones take up 3% to 3.5%. Sequencing was done on a sample of PBMCs or T cells enriched from blood (not recorded which). All receptors derive from a woman aged 25-40 years who had been exposed to COVID-19.

This clone showed up just once. The rearrangement uses TRBV9 and TRBJ1-5, with D hard to call. From germline, CDR1 is SGDLS and CDR2 YYNGEE. This CDR3 region has 13 residues. Trimming left V 4 bases short and J 4 bases short, with 9 bases between. The DNA of the CDR3 is TGTGCCAGCAGCCCTGGAGGTAATCAGCCCCAGCATTTT. It codes for CASSPGGNQPQHF.

The table lists this clone with a count of one. The rearrangement uses TRBV19 and TRBJ1-5, with no clear D. The CDR3 covers 15 residues. CDR1 LNHDA and CDR2 SQIVND come from the germline V gene (reference sequence). Trimming pared 7 bases from V and 7 bases from J, leaving 20 bases between. In DNA form, the CDR3 reads TGTGCCAGTAACGAGAGGGATTTCCCCGGGCAGCCCCAGCATTTT. The encoded protein is CASNERDFPGQPQHF.

This clone was seen a few times. The chain has TRBV5-6 and TRBJ2-5, with D unclear. Per the germline V gene, CDR1 is SGHDT and CDR2 is YYEEEE. With 0 bases removed from V and 2 bases from J, the gap between germline ends came to 8 bases. The CDR3 runs 14 residues. DNA of the CDR3: TGTGCCAGCAGCTTGGAACGAGGACAAGAGACCCAGTACTTC. It encodes CASSLERGQETQYF.

This sequence joins TRBV6-2 or TRBV6-3 and TRBJ2-3, with TRBD2 matching 12 bases. There are 19 residues in the CDR3. CDR1 is MNHEY, CDR2 SVGEGT, per germline. The V and J ends lost 2 bases and 5 bases, in that order; junction bases with no gene match: 14. The CDR3 DNA reads as TGTGCCAGCAGTTACACGAACTTTCCTAGCGGGGGGGCCAAAGATACGCAGTATTTT. This encodes CASSYTNFPSGGAKDTQYF.

The genes are TRBV19 and TRBJ1-1; D is uncertain. The CDR3 spans 13 residues. The germline gives CDR1 LNHDA, CDR2 SQIVND (reference sequence). Trimming removed 6 bases at V and 8 bases at J, with 16 bases between. The DNA of the CDR3 is TGTGCCAGTAGCATGGCGGGTTCAGCAGAAGCTTTCTTT. Its protein product is CASSMAGSAEAFF.

The chain has TRBV4-2 and TRBJ1-4, with unresolved D. Germline V gene sequence: CDR1 LGHNA, CDR2 YNFKEQ. This CDR3 comprises 15 residues. The V end was cut by 0 bases, the J end by 7 bases, with 12 bases between. DNA of the CDR3: TGTGCCAGCAGCCAAGATGGGCCAGATTTTGAAAAACTGTTTTTT. Encoded protein: CASSQDGPDFEKLFF.

For this clone: The sample carries other DNA sequences with the same CDR3. The rearrangement uses TRBV7-3 and TRBJ2-1; a possible D gene is TRBD1 (5 bases). Trimming left V 4 bases short and J 4 bases short, with 8 bases between. The CDR3 contains 13 residues. Germline-derived CDR1 and CDR2 are SGHTA and FQGTGA. The CDR3 protein is CASSSDSYNEQFF. As DNA, the CDR3 is TGTGCCAGCAGCTCTGACAGTTACAATGAGCAGTTCTTC.

This clone has a handful of counts. The V call is TRBV7-6, the J call TRBJ2-5, with 12 bases lining up with TRBD1. This CDR3 is 18 amino acids long. Per the germline V gene, CDR1 is SGHVS and CDR2 is FNYEAQ. V gave up 4 bases and J gave up 4 bases; unmatched junction bases: 13. The CDR3 region has the DNA TGTGCCAGCAGCTCAAGCGGGACAGGGGGCTGGTTAAGAGAGACCCAGTACTTC. This encodes CASSSSGTGGWLRETQYF.

This clone was observed a single time. The chain couples TRBV7-7 to TRBJ2-7, with TRBD1 identical over 7 bases. The CDR3 is 17 amino acids. After removal of 2 bases from V and 1 base from J, the junction contained 11 bases not matched to a gene. The V gene's germline CDR1 is SSHAT and CDR2 FNYEAQ (reference sequence). Here the CDR3 DNA reads TGTGCCAGCAGCTTATCCCCCTCCGGGACAGCGTCCTACGAGCAGTACTTC. Translated: CASSLSPSGTASYEQYF. The whole variable domain, filled in from reference TRBV7-7 and TRBJ2-7, reads GAGVSQSPRYKVTKRGQDVTLRCDPISSHATLYWYQQALGQGPEFLTYFNYEAQPDKSGLPSDRFSAERPEGSISTLTIQRTEQRDSAMYRCASSLSPSGTASYEQYFGPGTRLTVT.

The V and J genes are TRBV19 and TRBJ1-2; 7 bases align to TRBD1. The germline gives CDR1 LNHDA, CDR2 SQIVND (reference sequence). Trimming at V came to 6 bases and at J to 2 bases, leaving 9 bases not matched to a gene. The CDR3 spans 15 residues. CDR3 protein: CASRKTQGKNYGYTF. The CDR3 DNA sequence: TGTGCCAGTAGGAAGACACAGGGGAAGAACTATGGCTACACCTTC.

This clone came up once. The genes are TRBV19 and TRBJ2-7, with TRBD2 matching over 11 bases. This CDR3 has 15 amino acids. J lost 3 bases, V lost 6 bases, and 7 bases had no gene match. CDR1 and CDR2 (germline): LNHDA, SQIVND (reference sequence). The CDR3 DNA reads as TGTGCCAGTAGCGTAACTAGCGGGGGATTCTACGAGCAGTACTTC. Encoded protein: CASSVTSGGFYEQYF.

The rearrangement links TRBV19 to TRBJ2-7; 8 bases match TRBD1. The CDR3 covers 13 residues. Trimming at V came to 9 bases and at J to 1 base, leaving 5 bases not matched to a gene. CDR1 and CDR2 (germline): LNHDA, SQIVND (reference sequence). The CDR3 region has the DNA TGTGCCAGCGGACAGGGAAGGTCCTACGAGCAGTACTTC. Translated, it gives CASGQGRSYEQYF.

The rearrangement joins TRBV2 to TRBJ2-1, with 13 bases matching TRBD2. The germline gives CDR1 SNHLY, CDR2 FYNNEI. This CDR3 comprises 18 residues. V lost 7 bases and J lost 9; bases outside the gene matches: 18. Here the CDR3 reads CASKRSTSGGPGFREQFF. In DNA form, the CDR3 reads TGTGCCAGCAAACGTTCGACTAGCGGGGGGCCGGGTTTCCGTGAGCAGTTCTTC.

The chain couples TRBV5-8 to TRBJ1-5; 9 bases map to TRBD1. Germline V gene sequence: CDR1 SGHTS, CDR2 YDEGEE. The junction had 18 bases not matched to a gene; V was cut back by 9 bases and J by 5 bases. CDR3 length equals 17 residues. Here the CDR3 reads CAKQGANVFCRYQPQHF. CDR3 sequence (DNA): TGTGCCAAACAGGGGGCTAACGTTTTCTGTAGGTATCAGCCCCAGCATTTT.

The CDR3 region has the DNA TGTGCCAGCAGCTACCTACTAGGAATTAGCACCGGGGAGCTGTTTTTT. Amino acid sequence: CASSYLLGISTGELFF. The V gene is TRBV7-8, the J gene TRBJ2-2; D may be TRBD2 (5 bases). The V end lost 4 bases, the J end lost 4 bases, and 16 bases lay between the germline ends. This CDR3 is built from 16 residues. Germline lookup yields CDR1 SGHVS and CDR2 FQNEAQ. Combining the CDR3 with reference TRBV7-8 and TRBJ2-2 gives the whole variable domain GAGVSQSPRYKVAKRGQDVALRCDPISGHVSLFWYQQALGQGPEFLTYFQNEAQLDKSGLPSDRFFAERPEGSVSTLKIQRTQQEDSAVYLCASSYLLGISTGELFFGEGSRLTVL.

J is TRBJ1-4 and V is TRBV2; D gene uncertain. The germline gives CDR1 SNHLY, CDR2 FYNNEI. Trimming left V 3 bases short and J 3 bases short, with 8 bases between. The CDR3 is made up of 14 amino acids. CDR3 loop: CASSEERANEKLFF. CDR3 nucleotide sequence: TGTGCCAGCAGTGAGGAGAGAGCTAATGAAAAACTGTTTTTT.

The chain uses TRBV7-2 and TRBJ2-2; the D gene is possibly TRBD1 (5 bases). Trimming shortened V by 7 bases and J by 4 bases, and 16 bases separated the two germline ends. The CDR3 length is 15 residues. Germline CDR1 reads SGHTA; CDR2 reads FQGNSA. CDR3 bases: TGTGCCAGCAAGGGTCAGGGAATAATCACCGGGGAGCTGTTTTTT. Translated: CASKGQGIITGELFF.

This clone is a singleton in its sample. This rearrangement joins TRBV25-1 to TRBJ1-3, with TRBD1 matching 7 bases. Germline CDR1 is MGHDK and CDR2 is SYGVNS. The J segment lost 0 bases and the V segment lost 5 bases, leaving 4 bases of the junction unmatched. The CDR3 is made up of 15 amino acids. The CDR3, as DNA: TGTGCCAGCAGTCAGGGGGTCCGCTCTGGAAACACCATATATTTT. Translated: CASSQGVRSGNTIYF.

The chain combines TRBV28 with TRBJ1-2, with D tentatively TRBD1 (5 bases). Germline CDR1 MDHEN, CDR2 SYDVKM. This CDR3 spans 11 amino acids. V shed 5 bases and J shed 9 bases, with 10 bases lying between them. CDR3 nucleotide sequence: TGTGCCAGCAGTACCCAGGGTCGCTACACCTTC. It yields the protein CASSTQGRYTF.

J is TRBJ1-5 and V is TRBV21-1. TRBV21-1 represents a pseudogene. The CDR3 totals 15 residues. The CDR3: CASSKGKDYNQPQHF. For the CDR3, the DNA is TGTGCCAGCAGCAAGGGTAAAGACTACAATCAGCCCCAGCATTTT.

The chain combines TRBV18 with TRBJ2-7, with D perhaps matching TRBD1 (6 bases). CDR1 is KGHSH and CDR2 is LQKENI in the germline V gene. This CDR3 region has 15 residues. The V and J ends lost 3 bases and 0 bases respectively, with 12 bases between them. CDR3 loop: CASSPGARYSYEQYF. The CDR3 DNA reads TGTGCCAGCTCACCGGGGGCACGTTACTCCTACGAGCAGTACTTC.

V and J are TRBV6-5 and TRBJ1-1; the D is unclear. Trimming took off 2 bases at V and 5 bases at J, with 6 bases between the two ends. The CDR3 has 12 amino acids. Per the germline V gene, CDR1 is MNHEY and CDR2 is SVGAGI. For the CDR3, the DNA is TGTGCCAGCAGTTACGGAGAAACTGAAGCTTTCTTT. Translation gives CASSYGETEAFF.

The gene calls are TRBV5-4 and TRBJ1-6; no clear D. V was trimmed by 0 bases and J by 10 bases, leaving 14 bases between them. This CDR3 has 15 residues. CDR1 is SGHNT and CDR2 is YYREEE in the germline V gene (reference sequence). CDR3 loop: CASSLVDSHESPLHF. In DNA form, the CDR3 reads TGTGCCAGCAGCTTGGTGGACTCCCACGAGTCACCCCTCCACTTT.

The J gene is TRBJ2-2, the V gene TRBV4-3, with 8 bases aligning to TRBD1. V dropped 4 bases and J dropped 8; count of bases not matched to a gene: 3. CDR3 length: 13 residues. CDR1 is LGHNA, CDR2 YSLEER, per germline. The CDR3 protein is CASSPTGEGELFF. The CDR3, as DNA: TGCGCCAGCAGCCCGACAGGGGAGGGGGAGCTGTTTTTT.

The rearrangement joins TRBV2 to TRBJ1-2; perhaps TRBD1 as D (6 bases). Looked up from germline, CDR1 is SNHLY and CDR2 is FYNNEI. V lost 1 base and J lost 1, with 19 bases in between. This CDR3 comprises 18 residues. The CDR3 DNA follows: TGTGCCAGCAGTGAAGTGACGGGACAACGGAAAATTAACTATGGCTACACCTTC. Translated, it gives CASSEVTGQRKINYGYTF.

This clone appeared once. The chain couples TRBV3-1 (or the pseudogene TRBV3-2) to TRBJ2-2; 10 bases fit TRBD1. Germline V gene sequence: CDR1 LGHDT, CDR2 YNNKEL (reference sequence). The trim removed 6 bases at V and 4 bases at J, leaving 8 bases unmatched. This CDR3 spans 16 amino acids. CDR3 amino acids: CASRLRTGGGTGELFF. CDR3 nucleotides: TGTGCCAGCAGACTCAGGACAGGGGGAGGCACCGGGGAGCTGTTTTTT.

V gene TRBV5-6 combines with J gene TRBJ1-1; D is unclear. Trimming took off 3 bases at V and 0 bases at J, with 12 bases between the two ends. Per the germline V gene, CDR1 is SGHDT and CDR2 is YYEEEE. CDR3 length: 15 residues. The CDR3 DNA sequence: TGTGCCAGCAGCTCGGGAGTTGGCGTGAACACTGAAGCTTTCTTT. The encoded protein is CASSSGVGVNTEAFF.